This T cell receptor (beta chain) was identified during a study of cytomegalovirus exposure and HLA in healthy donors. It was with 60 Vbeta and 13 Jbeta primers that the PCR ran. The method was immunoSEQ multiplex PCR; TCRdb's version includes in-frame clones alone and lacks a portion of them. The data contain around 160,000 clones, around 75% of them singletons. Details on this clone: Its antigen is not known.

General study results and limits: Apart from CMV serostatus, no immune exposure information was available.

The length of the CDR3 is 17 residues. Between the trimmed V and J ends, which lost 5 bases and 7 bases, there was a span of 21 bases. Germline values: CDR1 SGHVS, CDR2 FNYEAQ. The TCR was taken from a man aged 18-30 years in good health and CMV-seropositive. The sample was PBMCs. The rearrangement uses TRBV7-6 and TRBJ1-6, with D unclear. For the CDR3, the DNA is TGTGCCAGCAGCCGGGTGCTTGGTGCCGGCCAAAATTCACCCCTCCACTTT. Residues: CASSRVLGAGQNSPLHF. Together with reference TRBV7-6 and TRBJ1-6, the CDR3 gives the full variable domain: GAGVSQSPRYKVTKRGQDVALRCDPISGHVSLYWYRQALGQGPEFLTYFNYEAQQDKSGLPNDRFSAERPEGSISTLTIQRTEQRDSAMYRCASSRVLGAGQNSPLHFGNGTRLTVT.